This T cell receptor (beta chain) was sequenced for a study of blood T cell repertoires in COVID-19. Study at large: Sample material is recorded as cDNA or gDNA derived from T cells, B-cell-depleted T cells, or PBMCs.

As handled by the study authors: The authors estimated nucleated cell counts from reference gene primer amplification. Here immunoSEQ multiplex PCR was the method, and the copy in TCRdb shows in-frame clones only, minus some. For V, J and clone size, that table is used; D and trimming come from the DNA. The table lists about 250,000 clones, around three quarters of them singletons. The CDR3 has 15 residues. Germline V gene lookup returns CDR1 KGHSH and CDR2 LQKENI. The trim removed 4 bases at V and 3 bases at J, leaving 5 bases unmatched. The gene calls are TRBV18 and TRBJ1-1, with 10 positions matching TRBD1. Material for sequencing was peripheral blood. This TCR was sampled from a woman of 80 years or more with acute or convalescent COVID-19. This CDR3 is CASSQTDRGDTEAFF. The CDR3 DNA sequence: TGTGCCAGCTCACAAACGGACAGGGGGGACACTGAAGCTTTCTTT.